This TCR beta chain was captured by sequencing in a study of cytomegalovirus exposure and HLA in healthy donors. Study overall: A data release that came early held roughly 90 million unique TCRs from HLA-typed donors. When 300 to 500 donors were genotyped, around 77% of them were found to fall in the Caucasian-associated ancestry cluster. Overall study findings and caveats: Immune exposure was documented only through CMV serostatus.

Concerning this clone itself: What it binds is unknown.

The PCR made use of 60 Vbeta and 13 Jbeta primers. Repertoires were generated with immunoSEQ multiplex PCR, while TCRdb's copy carries only in-frame clones and drops some. The sample lists about 120,000 clones, about 80% occurring once. The sample was PBMCs. The receptor was derived from a female donor in good health and CMV-seronegative.

Here the CDR3 reads CASSLGPGGDTQYF. The CDR3 bases are TGCGCCAGCAGCTTGGGACCGGGAGGAGATACGCAGTATTTT. The genes are TRBV5-1 and TRBJ2-3; TRBD2 matches at 7 bases. Germline V gives CDR1 SGHRS, CDR2 YFSETQ. CDR3 length: 14 residues. Trimming took 0 bases from V and 5 from J; bases not matched to a gene: 3.